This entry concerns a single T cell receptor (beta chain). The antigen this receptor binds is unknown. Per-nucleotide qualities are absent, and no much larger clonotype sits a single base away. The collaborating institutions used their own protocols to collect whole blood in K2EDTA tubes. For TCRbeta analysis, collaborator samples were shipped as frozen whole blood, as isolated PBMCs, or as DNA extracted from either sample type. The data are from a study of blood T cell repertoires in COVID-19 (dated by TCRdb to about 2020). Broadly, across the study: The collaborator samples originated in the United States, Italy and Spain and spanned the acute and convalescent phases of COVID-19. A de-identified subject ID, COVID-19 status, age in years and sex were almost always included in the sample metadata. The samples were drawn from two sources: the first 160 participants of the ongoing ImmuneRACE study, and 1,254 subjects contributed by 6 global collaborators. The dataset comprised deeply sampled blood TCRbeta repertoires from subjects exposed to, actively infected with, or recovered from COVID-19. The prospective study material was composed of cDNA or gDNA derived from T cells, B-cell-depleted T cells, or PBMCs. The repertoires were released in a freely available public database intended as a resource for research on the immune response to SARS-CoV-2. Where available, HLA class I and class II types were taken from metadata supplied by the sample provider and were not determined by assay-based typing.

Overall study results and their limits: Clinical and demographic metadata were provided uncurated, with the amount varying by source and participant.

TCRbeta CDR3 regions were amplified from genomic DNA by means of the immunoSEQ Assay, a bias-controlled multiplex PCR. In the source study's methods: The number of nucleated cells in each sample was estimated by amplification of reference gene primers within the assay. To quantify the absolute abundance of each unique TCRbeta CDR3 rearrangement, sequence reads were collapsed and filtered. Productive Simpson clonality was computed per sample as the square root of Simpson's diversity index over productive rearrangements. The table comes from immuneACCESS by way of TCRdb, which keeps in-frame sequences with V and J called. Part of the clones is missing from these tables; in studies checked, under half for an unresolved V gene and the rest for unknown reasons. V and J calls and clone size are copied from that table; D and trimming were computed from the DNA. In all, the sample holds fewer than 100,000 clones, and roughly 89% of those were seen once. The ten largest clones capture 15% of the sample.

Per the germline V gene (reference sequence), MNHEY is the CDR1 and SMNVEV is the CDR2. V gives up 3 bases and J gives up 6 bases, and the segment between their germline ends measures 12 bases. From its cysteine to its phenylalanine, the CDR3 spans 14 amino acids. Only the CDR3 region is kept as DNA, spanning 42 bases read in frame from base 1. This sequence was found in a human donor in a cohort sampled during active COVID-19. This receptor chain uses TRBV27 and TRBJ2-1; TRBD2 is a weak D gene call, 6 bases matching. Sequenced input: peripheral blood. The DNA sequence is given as TGTGCCAGCAGTTTGGCGGGAATGGTCAATGAGCAGTTCTTC. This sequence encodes CASSLAGMVNEQFF.